The 14 T cell receptor beta chains below come from one sample, sequenced in a study of T cells in Graves' hyperthyroidism and ophthalmopathy. RNA transcripts served as the template for amplifying TCR beta CDR3 regions. First-round RT-PCR with HTBI primers amplified the TCR CDR3 region. TCRdb reprocessed the multiplex PCR reads with MiXCR, giving one entry per CDR3 protein. This table has about 680,000 distinct CDR3 sequences, 35% appearing once. Input material: blood. The receptors come from a middle-aged woman with Graves' hyperthyroidism.

This sequence joins TRBV12-3 or TRBV12-4 and TRBJ1-5; TRBD1 agrees at 8 bases. The CDR3 loop spans 15 amino acids. The J segment lost 5 bases and the V segment lost 2 bases, leaving 5 bases of the junction unmatched. The CDR3 here is CASSLQGALDQPQHF. The CDR3 region has the DNA TGTGCCAGCAGTTTACAGGGGGCGCTGGATCAGCCCCAGCATTTT.

As for this clonotype: In this CDR3 the conserved last residue, phenylalanine or tryptophan, is missing, so a read error is likely. Because the CDR3's place on the DNA is in doubt, the DNA is left out and the CDR3 is given as listed by TCRdb. This sequence joins TRBV7-8 and TRBJ2-5; the listed D gene, TRBD1, was not tested against the DNA. Per germline, CDR1 SGHVS and CDR2 FQNEAQ. The CDR3 is 10 amino acids long, termini counted. The CDR3 protein is CASSLTGDIV.

The chain recombines TRBV5-1 with TRBJ1-2; D unresolved. CDR1 is SGHRS and CDR2 is YFSETQ in the germline V gene. The CDR3 extends over 14 amino acids. V gave up 1 base and J gave up 4 bases, with 11 bases separating them. CDR3 in DNA: TGCGCCAGCAGCTTGTTTCGCAGAAGCTATGGCTACACCTTC. Encoded protein: CASSLFRRSYGYTF.

With regard to this clonotype: At one end the junction does not follow the germline gene, possibly because of a read error. Written as DNA, the CDR3 is TGCAGTGCTAGGGGGACTAGCGGGGGACACGAGCATTACTTC. This codes for CSARGTSGGHEHYF. V gene TRBV20-1 combines with J gene TRBJ2-7; 14 nucleotides match TRBD2. CDR1 and CDR2 (germline): DFQATT, SNEGSKA (reference sequence). The CDR3 is 14 residues long.

This clonotype showed up many times. This chain connects TRBV6-2 or TRBV6-3 to TRBJ1-1; D remains unclear. Trimming stripped 3 bases from V and 1 base from J, with 6 bases between. The length of the CDR3 is 13 residues. CDR1 is MNHEY, CDR2 SVGEGT, per germline. The CDR3 region is CASSYYGNTEAFF. CDR3 nucleotides: TGTGCCAGCAGTTATTACGGGAACACTGAAGCTTTCTTT.

A word on this clonotype: This may be a read error, as it is one base from a much larger clone. CDR3 amino acids: CSAGGTSGRAGGTQYF. Written as DNA, the CDR3 is TGCAGTGCTGGCGGGACTAGCGGGAGGGCCGGTGGGACCCAGTACTTC. J is TRBJ2-5 and V is TRBV20-1, with 16 bases fitting TRBD2. Germline V CDR1 and CDR2: DFQATT, SNEGSKA (reference sequence). The CDR3 loop spans 16 amino acids. With 5 bases clipped from V and 7 bases from J, the junction kept 10 bases outside the gene matches.

This sequence joins TRBV6-2 or TRBV6-3 and TRBJ1-5, with D possibly matching TRBD1 (5 bases). There are 14 residues in the CDR3. Germline V CDR1 and CDR2: MNHEY, SVGEGT. V gave up 5 bases and J gave up 14 bases, with 22 bases separating them. The CDR3 sequence: CASSNTGTISPEHF. The CDR3 DNA sequence: TGTGCCAGCAGTAATACCGGGACTATCAGCCCGGAGCATTTT.

V usage is TRBV6-1 and J usage is TRBJ1-5; 7 bases are shared with TRBD1. Losses at the gene ends were 3 bases for V and 1 base for J; bases not matched to a gene: 3. The CDR3 extends over 15 amino acids. The germline gives CDR1 MNHNS, CDR2 SASEGT. CDR3 residues: CASSDRTGSNQPQHF. DNA for the CDR3: TGTGCCAGCAGTGACCGGACAGGAAGCAATCAGCCCCAGCATTTT.

V and J are TRBV6-1 and TRBJ2-7; D may be TRBD2 (6 bases). This CDR3 spans 14 amino acids. CDR1 is MNHNS and CDR2 is SASEGT in the germline V gene. V shed 2 bases and J shed 2 bases, with 10 bases lying between them. The CDR3 DNA reads TGTGCCAGCAGTGAATACGGGGGTCCCTACGAGCAGTACTTC. It encodes CASSEYGGPYEQYF.

Details on this clonotype: A single base separates this from a much larger clone, so it may be a read error. For the CDR3, the DNA is TGTGCCAGCAGCTTTAGGACTAGCACCAGCTCCTACGAGCAGTACTTC. Translating gives CASSFRTSTSSYEQYF. The chain employs TRBV7-9 and TRBJ2-7; 8 bases agree with TRBD2. Germline CDR1 SEHNR, CDR2 FQNEAQ (reference sequence). V trimming: 3 bases; J trimming: 0 bases; junction bases outside the gene matches: 7. The CDR3 totals 16 residues. The full variable domain, rest sourced from reference TRBV7-9 and TRBJ2-7, is DTGVSQNPRHKITKRGQNVTFRCDPISEHNRLYWYRQTLGQGPEFLTYFQNEAQLEKSRLLSDRFSAERPKGSFSTLEIQRTEQGDSAMYLCASSFRTSTSSYEQYFGPGTRLTVT.

This chain uses TRBV20-1 with TRBJ2-7, with D maybe TRBD1 (6 bases). V was trimmed by 4 bases and J by 0 bases, leaving 16 bases between them. The CDR3 extends over 15 amino acids. Germline values: CDR1 DFQATT, CDR2 SNEGSKA (reference sequence). DNA of the CDR3: TGCAGTGCTACCCACCCCGACAGGAGCTCCTACGAGCAGTACTTC. It is translated as CSATHPDRSSYEQYF.

Concerning this clonotype itself: This sequence may be a read error, since a much larger clone differs from it by one base. V is TRBV10-3 and J is TRBJ1-6, with no clear D. Germline loops: CDR1 ENHRY, CDR2 SYGVKD. The CDR3 loop spans 14 amino acids. Deletions cut 6 bases from V and 5 bases from J, with 11 bases between. The CDR3 is CAIREEQNNSPLHF. The CDR3 nucleotides read TGTGCCATCAGGGAGGAACAAAATAATTCACCCCTCCACTTT.

This clonotype was picked up a small number of times. The chain couples TRBV7-9 to TRBJ1-4; TRBD1 matches at 9 bases. The V and J ends lost 5 bases and 6 bases, in that order; junction bases with no gene match: 7. The CDR3 extends over 15 amino acids. Germline CDR1 reads SEHNR; CDR2 reads FQNEAQ (reference sequence). The CDR3 nucleotides are TGTGCCAGCAGCCCAGGACAGGGGCTCTATGAAAAACTGTTTTTT. It specifies CASSPGQGLYEKLFF.

This clonotype was seen ten or more times. The chain links TRBV19 to TRBJ2-6; D possibly corresponds to TRBD1 (6 bases). The ends were cut back, 6 bases at V and 3 bases at J, with 18 bases in the middle. Germline CDR1 and CDR2: LNHDA and SQIVND (reference sequence). CDR3 length equals 17 residues. CDR3 in amino acids: CASSEQGEGYGANVLTF. CDR3 nucleotide sequence: TGTGCCAGTAGCGAACAGGGTGAAGGGTATGGGGCCAACGTCCTGACTTTC.